These 32 T cell receptor beta chains were sequenced from one sample in a study of blood T cell repertoires in COVID-19. TCRdb's table, derived via immunoSEQ multiplex PCR, lists solely in-frame clones and lacks some. In the table there are roughly 300,000 clones, approximately 91% of which are singletons. The sequencing sample was made of PBMCs or T cells enriched from blood (not recorded which). Receptor source: a middle-aged woman with acute COVID-19.

The chain carries TRBV28 and TRBJ1-2; TRBD1 might be the D (5 bases). This CDR3 is 14 amino acids long. V lost 5 bases to trimming and J lost 8 bases, with 18 bases between them. Germline V gene sequence: CDR1 MDHEN, CDR2 SYDVKM. The CDR3 spells CASSGAGAAGGYTF. As DNA, the CDR3 is TGTGCCAGCAGTGGGGCTGGGGCCGCTGGAGGCTACACCTTC.

The genes are TRBV28 and TRBJ1-4; TRBD1 matches 9 bases. J gave up 10 bases and V 6 bases, and 12 bases lay outside the gene matches. The CDR3 covers 15 residues. Germline CDR1 and CDR2: MDHEN and SYDVKM. Here the CDR3 DNA reads TGTGCCAGCAGACAAACAGGGGGCGGTGCGGGAAAACTGTTTTTT. Encoded protein: CASRQTGGGAGKLFF.

In its sample, this clone was seen once. The chain carries TRBV5-4 and TRBJ2-7, with 11 bases identical to TRBD2. The CDR3 length is 15 residues. V lost 4 bases to trimming and J lost 4 bases; unmatched junction nucleotides: 7. The germline CDR1 and CDR2 sequences are SGHNT and YYREEE (reference sequence). DNA of the CDR3: TGTGCCAGCAGCCTGACTAGCGGGACGATATACGAGCAGTACTTC. It codes for CASSLTSGTIYEQYF. Based on the CDR3 plus reference TRBV5-4 and TRBJ2-7, the full variable domain is ETGVTQSPTHLIKTRGQQVTLRCSSQSGHNTVSWYQQALGQGPQFIFQYYREEENGRGNFPPRFSGLQFPNYSSELNVNALELDDSALYLCASSLTSGTIYEQYFGPGTRLTVT.

The rearrangement joins TRBV7-2 to TRBJ2-5; D is possibly TRBD2 (6 bases). Germline CDR1 is SGHTA and CDR2 is FQGNSA. The V gene lost 7 bases and the J gene lost 0 bases, with 12 bases spanning the gap. The CDR3 runs to 14 residues. The CDR3 loop is CASTGRGYQETQYF. The CDR3 bases are TGTGCCAGCACCGGACGGGGGTACCAAGAGACCCAGTACTTC.

The J gene is TRBJ2-1, the V gene TRBV10-2, with 12 bases matching TRBD2. V lost 9 bases, J lost 3 bases, and 15 bases stayed unmatched. This CDR3 contains 18 residues. Germline lookup yields CDR1 WSHSY and CDR2 SAAADI. The CDR3 nucleotides are TGCGCCAGTGAGACTAGCGGGAGTTTGGGAGATAGCTACAATGAGCAGTTCTTC. Translating gives CASETSGSLGDSYNEQFF.

In DNA, the CDR3 is TGCGCCAGCAGCCGAAAGCGGGATCAATCCTACAATGAGCAGTTCTTC. Amino acids: CASSRKRDQSYNEQFF. The V and J genes are TRBV4-1 and TRBJ2-1; 7 bases are shared with TRBD2. There are 16 residues in the CDR3. V dropped 4 bases and J dropped 1; count of bases not matched to a gene: 7. Germline CDR1 is MGHRA and CDR2 is YSYEKL.

This chain links TRBV3-1 (or the pseudogene TRBV3-2) with TRBJ1-6, with 7 bases aligning to TRBD1. Trimming took 10 bases from V and 7 from J; bases not matched to a gene: 10. This CDR3 contains 14 residues. The germline CDR1 and CDR2 sequences are LGHDT and YNNKEL (reference sequence). The CDR3 DNA is TGTGCCACCTCGGTGGGGGACAGAAATTCACCCCTCCACTTT. This codes for CATSVGDRNSPLHF.

The chain has TRBV2 and TRBJ2-1; 11 bases are a match to TRBD2. Trimming at V came to 5 bases and at J to 6 bases, leaving 6 bases not matched to a gene. This CDR3 comprises 15 residues. Germline CDR1 reads SNHLY; CDR2 reads FYNNEI. The CDR3 here is CASSPLAGAANEQFF. For the CDR3, the DNA is TGTGCCAGCAGTCCACTAGCGGGAGCGGCCAATGAGCAGTTCTTC. The full variable domain, with the rest looked up from reference TRBV2 and TRBJ2-1, is EPEVTQTPSHQVTQMGQEVILRCVPISNHLYFYWYRQILGQKVEFLVSFYNNEISEKSEIFDDQFSVERPDGSNFTLKIRSTKLEDSAMYFCASSPLAGAANEQFFGPGTRLTVL.

This clone was detected a few times. The V and J genes are TRBV3-1 (or the pseudogene TRBV3-2) and TRBJ1-2; 7 nucleotides agree with TRBD1. This CDR3 is built from 16 residues. V shed 0 bases, J shed 5 bases, and the junction held 9 bases outside the gene matches. Germline CDR1 LGHDT, CDR2 YNNKEL (reference sequence). CDR3 residues: CASSQEGQDREYGYTF. The CDR3 region has the DNA TGTGCCAGCAGCCAAGAAGGACAGGACAGAGAATATGGCTACACCTTC.

This chain links TRBV5-1 with TRBJ2-1, with 7 positions matching TRBD1. The CDR3 extends over 17 amino acids. The ends lost 4 bases at V and 7 bases at J; junction bases unmatched: 17. Germline lookup yields CDR1 SGHRS and CDR2 YFSETQ. CDR3 loop: CASSPSPTGRFSNEQFF. In DNA form, the CDR3 reads TGCGCCAGCAGCCCCAGCCCGACAGGGCGATTCAGTAATGAGCAGTTCTTC.

The chain has TRBV11-3 and TRBJ1-1; 8 bases line up with TRBD1. Germline CDR1 SGHNT, CDR2 YENEEA. CDR3 size: 15 residues. The junction had 6 bases not matched to a gene; V was cut back by 5 bases and J by 1 base. Here the CDR3 DNA reads TGTGCCAGCAGCCAGCAGGGGGCTGGGAACACTGAAGCTTTCTTT. This sequence encodes CASSQQGAGNTEAFF.

V usage is TRBV3-1 (or the pseudogene TRBV3-2) and J usage is TRBJ1-5, with D perhaps matching TRBD1 (5 bases). Trimming removed 0 bases from V and 6 bases from J, with 18 bases in between. Germline CDR1 is LGHDT and CDR2 is YNNKEL (reference sequence). This CDR3 comprises 17 residues. The CDR3, as DNA: TGTGCCAGCAGCCAAGATTTAGCCAGGGCGGATAGTCAGCCCCAGCATTTT. Translated, it gives CASSQDLARADSQPQHF.

The chain employs TRBV4-1 and TRBJ1-3; D perhaps matches TRBD1 (5 bases). Germline CDR1 reads MGHRA; CDR2 reads YSYEKL. Trimming removed 1 base from V and 0 bases from J, with 10 bases in between. The CDR3 is made up of 16 amino acids. The CDR3 nucleotides read TGCGCCAGCAGCCAAGTAGACAGCGTCTCTGGAAACACCATATATTTT. Translating gives CASSQVDSVSGNTIYF.

The J gene is TRBJ2-3, the V gene TRBV7-6; the match to TRBD2 covers 7 bases. V dropped 4 bases and J dropped 6; count of bases not matched to a gene: 1. The CDR3 sequence is 12 residues long. In germline, CDR1 is SGHVS, CDR2 FNYEAQ. The CDR3 is CASSSGGDTQYF. CDR3 coding DNA: TGTGCCAGCAGCTCCGGGGGGGATACGCAGTATTTT. Complete variable domain (other parts from reference TRBV7-6 and TRBJ2-3): GAGVSQSPRYKVTKRGQDVALRCDPISGHVSLYWYRQALGQGPEFLTYFNYEAQQDKSGLPNDRFSAERPEGSISTLTIQRTEQRDSAMYRCASSSGGDTQYFGPGTRLTVL.

The chain has TRBV6-5 and TRBJ1-1; TRBD1 matches at 7 bases. The CDR3 length is 15 residues. CDR1 and CDR2 (germline): MNHEY, SVGAGI. The trim removed 7 bases at V and 2 bases at J, leaving 10 bases unmatched. The CDR3 DNA sequence: TGTGCCAGCATCAGGACAGGTTCTTATAACACTGAAGCTTTCTTT. Its translation: CASIRTGSYNTEAFF.

The chain carries TRBV13 and TRBJ2-7, with 7 bases identical to TRBD2. The V gene end was trimmed by 4 bases and the J gene end by 2 bases; junction bases not matched to a gene: 8. Per the germline V gene, CDR1 is PRHDT and CDR2 is FYEKMQ (reference sequence). The CDR3 extends over 15 amino acids. The CDR3 DNA reads TGTGCCAGCAGCTCGTCATTGGCGGGAGCCTACGAGCAGTACTTC. This gives the protein CASSSSLAGAYEQYF.

This clone was observed once. This chain uses TRBV5-5 with TRBJ2-1; D may be TRBD2 (6 bases). Trimming shortened V by 0 bases and J by 0 bases, and 13 bases separated the two germline ends. The germline gives CDR1 SGHKS, CDR2 YYEKEE (reference sequence). This CDR3 comprises 17 residues. CDR3 DNA: TGTGCCAGCAGCTTGGCCGGGGGTAGGAGCTCCTACAATGAGCAGTTCTTC. Protein product: CASSLAGGRSSYNEQFF.

V usage is TRBV6-5 and J usage is TRBJ2-7, with a tentative D call TRBD2 (5 bases). Trimming took off 6 bases at V and 0 bases at J, with 12 bases between the two ends. The CDR3 consists of 14 residues. The germline V gene has CDR1 MNHEY and CDR2 SVGAGI. The CDR3 loop is CASRREIDSYEQYF. The CDR3 DNA follows: TGTGCCAGCAGACGGGAAATTGACTCCTACGAGCAGTACTTC.

J is TRBJ1-4 and V is TRBV3-1 (or the pseudogene TRBV3-2); the D is unclear. CDR1 is LGHDT and CDR2 is YNNKEL in the germline V gene (reference sequence). The ends were cut back, 0 bases at V and 4 bases at J, with 9 bases in the middle. This CDR3 spans 15 amino acids. The CDR3 nucleotides read TGTGCCAGCAGCCAAGAGGCCCAGATTAATGAAAAACTGTTTTTT. As protein: CASSQEAQINEKLFF.

This clone occurred once. The chain has TRBV28 and TRBJ2-5; tentatively, D is TRBD2 (7 bases). This CDR3 contains 15 residues. Germline V gene sequence: CDR1 MDHEN, CDR2 SYDVKM. V gave up 6 bases and J gave up 4 bases, with 18 bases separating them. CDR3 region: CASSGGLAERETQYF. CDR3 sequence (DNA): TGTGCCAGCAGCGGGGGGCTAGCGGAGCGAGAGACCCAGTACTTC.

The chain carries TRBV2 and TRBJ1-4; D uncertain. This CDR3 region has 15 residues. CDR1 is SNHLY, CDR2 FYNNEI, per germline. V was cut by 2 bases and J by 7 bases, with 14 bases left in between. The CDR3 protein is CASSESGREIEKLFF. The CDR3 nucleotides read TGTGCCAGCAGTGAATCCGGACGGGAAATTGAAAAACTGTTTTTT.

The J gene is TRBJ1-3, the V gene TRBV6-5, with D perhaps matching TRBD1 (5 bases). Germline V lookup: CDR1 MNHEY, CDR2 SVGAGI. The CDR3 extends over 15 amino acids. V was clipped by 0 bases and J by 4 bases, with 10 bases between them. CDR3 DNA: TGTGCCAGCAGTTACTCCTCGGGGGGGGGAAACACCATATATTTT. Its protein product is CASSYSSGGGNTIYF.

The V call is TRBV12-3 or TRBV12-4, the J call TRBJ2-7; 7 nucleotides agree with TRBD1. CDR3 length: 11 amino acids. The junction had 3 bases not matched to a gene; V was cut back by 4 bases and J by 9 bases. CDR3 nucleotide sequence: TGTGCCAGCAGTTGGGGACAGTTGCAGTACTTC. Protein sequence: CASSWGQLQYF.

V gene TRBV11-3 combines with J gene TRBJ2-1, with 14 bases that match TRBD2. Trimming at V came to 5 bases and at J to 1 base, leaving 10 bases not matched to a gene. The CDR3 covers 19 residues. CDR1 is SGHNT and CDR2 is YENEEA in the germline V gene. CDR3 protein: CASSQSGTSGRRSYNEQFF. The CDR3 nucleotides read TGTGCCAGCAGCCAAAGTGGGACTAGCGGGAGAAGGTCCTACAATGAGCAGTTCTTC.

V and J are TRBV4-2 and TRBJ2-6; the D is unclear. The CDR3 length is 19 residues. Germline V lookup: CDR1 LGHNA, CDR2 YNFKEQ. Trimming shortened V by 1 base and J by 0 bases, and 16 bases separated the two germline ends. The CDR3 nucleotides are TGTGCCAGCAGCCAAGTATCAGGTTTCCCTGGCTCTGGGGCCAACGTCCTGACTTTC. Protein: CASSQVSGFPGSGANVLTF.

The count of this clone is one. This sequence joins TRBV7-6 and TRBJ2-3; 7 bases match TRBD2. The CDR3 is 15 amino acids. Germline V lookup: CDR1 SGHVS, CDR2 FNYEAQ. The V gene end was trimmed by 5 bases and the J gene end by 2 bases; junction bases not matched to a gene: 7. In DNA, the CDR3 is TGTGCCAGCAGCCCTACGGGACTACCCACAGATACGCAGTATTTT. Its translation is CASSPTGLPTDTQYF. Supplemented by reference TRBV7-6 and TRBJ2-3, the full variable domain reads GAGVSQSPRYKVTKRGQDVALRCDPISGHVSLYWYRQALGQGPEFLTYFNYEAQQDKSGLPNDRFSAERPEGSISTLTIQRTEQRDSAMYRCASSPTGLPTDTQYFGPGTRLTVL.

V gene TRBV4-2 combines with J gene TRBJ2-7; 14 nucleotides match TRBD2. Germline lookup yields CDR1 LGHNA and CDR2 YNFKEQ. The trim removed 3 bases at V and 4 bases at J, leaving 20 bases unmatched. This CDR3 comprises 21 residues. CDR3 bases: TGTGCCAGCAGCCATCCAAACACCGGGACTAGCGGGAGTTGGAGTACGTACGAGCAGTACTTC. Translation gives CASSHPNTGTSGSWSTYEQYF.

The rearrangement uses TRBV11-2 and TRBJ2-4; no clear D gene. CDR1 and CDR2 (germline): SGHAT, FQNNGV. The ends were cut back, 8 bases at V and 3 bases at J, with 5 bases in the middle. This CDR3 is 11 amino acids long. In nucleotides, the CDR3 is TGTGCCAGCTCCGGCAAAAACATTCAGTACTTC. Its translation: CASSGKNIQYF.

The chain recombines TRBV28 with TRBJ1-1, with TRBD1 matching 8 bases. The CDR3 consists of 13 residues. V shed 5 bases, J shed 1 base, and the junction held 0 bases outside the gene matches. Germline-derived CDR1 and CDR2 are MDHEN and SYDVKM. DNA of the CDR3: TGTGCCAGCAGTGACAGGGGGAACACTGAAGCTTTCTTT. Translation gives CASSDRGNTEAFF.

The CDR3 nucleotides read TGTGCCAGCAGCCCTCGTTATGAGAATGAAAAACTGTTTTTT. Residues: CASSPRYENEKLFF. The genes are TRBV6-2 or TRBV6-3 and TRBJ1-4; no clear D gene. CDR3 size: 14 residues. Germline values: CDR1 MNHEY, CDR2 SVGEGT. With 6 bases removed from V and 5 bases from J, the gap between germline ends came to 13 bases.

The chain links TRBV7-9 to TRBJ1-2, with TRBD1 matching over 7 bases. The V segment lost 7 bases and the J segment 6 bases; nucleotides outside the gene matches: 17. Germline assignment: CDR1 SEHNR and CDR2 FQNEAQ (reference sequence). This CDR3 is built from 16 residues. The CDR3 DNA follows: TGTGCCAGCACTATCCCCATGCGGAAGGGGGCGGATGGCTACACCTTC. It translates to CASTIPMRKGADGYTF.

The chain's CDR3 is CASSQGVREGSYNEQFF. The CDR3 bases are TGCGCCAGCAGCCAAGGGGTGCGGGAGGGGTCCTACAATGAGCAGTTCTTC. The chain uses TRBV4-3 and TRBJ2-1, with 9 bases fitting TRBD2. Germline V CDR1 and CDR2: LGHNA, YSLEER. The CDR3 has 17 residues. The trim removed 1 base at V and 1 base at J, leaving 5 bases unmatched.